A single sample gave rise to the 27 T cell receptor beta chains below, sequenced in a study of molecular identifiers for immune sequencing clone quantification. TCRdb independently ran MiXCR on the PCR reads; one entry per CDR3 protein. The table includes 50,000 to 75,000 distinct CDR3 sequences, 15% to 20% detected once. Sequenced input: naive CD8+ T cells from blood, with Jurkat cell RNA spiked in. The subset was: FACS-sorted CD8+CD4-CCR7+CD45RA+ naive T cells. The receptors originated from a human donor in good health. Some libraries in this study had Jurkat cell RNA spiked in.

On this clonotype: A much larger clone sits a single nucleotide away, making a read error possible. The rearrangement joins TRBV6-5 to TRBJ2-2, with D hard to call. The ends were cut back, 5 bases at V and 5 bases at J, with 9 bases in the middle. Germline values: CDR1 MNHEY, CDR2 SVGAGI. The CDR3 extends over 13 amino acids. CDR3 residues: CASSRRRTGELFF. In DNA form, the CDR3 reads TGTGCCAGCAGTCGCCGACGTACCGGGGAGCTGTTTTTT.

The V call is TRBV7-3, the J call TRBJ2-1, with TRBD2 matching over 8 bases. CDR1 is SGHTA and CDR2 is FQGTGA in the germline V gene. The CDR3 length is 16 residues. V was pared by 2 bases and J by 8 bases, with 11 bases of the junction left unmatched. The CDR3 reads CASSLGGLEVWHEQFF. DNA of the CDR3: TGTGCCAGCAGCTTAGGGGGACTAGAGGTCTGGCATGAGCAGTTCTTC.

This chain uses TRBV7-9 with TRBJ2-5; D remains ambiguous. Trimming cost V 0 bases and J 1 base, with 12 bases left between them. The CDR3 consists of 16 residues. Germline V gene data show CDR1 as SEHNR and CDR2 as FQNEAQ (reference sequence). Written as DNA, the CDR3 is TGTGCCAGCAGCTTAGCGATCGGACCGCTCCAAGAGACCCAGTACTTC. It yields the protein CASSLAIGPLQETQYF. Full variable domain (remainder filled in from reference TRBV7-9 and TRBJ2-5): DTGVSQNPRHKITKRGQNVTFRCDPISEHNRLYWYRQTLGQGPEFLTYFQNEAQLEKSRLLSDRFSAERPKGSFSTLEIQRTEQGDSAMYLCASSLAIGPLQETQYFGPGTRLLVL.

To note about this clonotype: A much larger clone sits a single nucleotide away, making a read error possible. The rearrangement uses TRBV7-9 and TRBJ2-2, with a tentative D call TRBD2 (6 bases). The V gene lost 8 bases and the J gene lost 3 bases, with 16 bases spanning the gap. Germline V gives CDR1 SEHNR, CDR2 FQNEAQ (reference sequence). The CDR3 consists of 15 residues. For the CDR3, the DNA is TGTGCCAGCCGCCCCCCGACTAGATACACCGGGGAGCTGTTTTTT. Residues: CASRPPTRYTGELFF.

At least ten counts were recorded for this clonotype. The gene calls are TRBV7-2 and TRBJ2-1; TRBD2 matches 13 bases. CDR3 size: 15 residues. From germline, CDR1 is SGHTA and CDR2 FQGNSA. Losses at the gene ends were 1 base for V and 9 bases for J; bases not matched to a gene: 3. DNA of the CDR3: TGTGCCAGCAGCTTAGGACTAGCGGGAGGAGGTGAGCAGTTCTTC. Translating gives CASSLGLAGGGEQFF.

This clonotype was seen many times. V is TRBV7-9 and J is TRBJ1-4; 9 nucleotides agree with TRBD1. The germline V gene has CDR1 SEHNR and CDR2 FQNEAQ (reference sequence). The CDR3 sequence is 16 residues long. The V gene end was trimmed by 4 bases and the J gene end by 5 bases; junction bases not matched to a gene: 8. In DNA form, the CDR3 reads TGTGCCAGCAGCTCCCGGGACAGGGCTTCCAATGAAAAACTGTTTTTT. Its protein is CASSSRDRASNEKLFF.

As regards this clonotype: This could be a read error, since a much larger clone is one nucleotide away. V gene TRBV28 combines with J gene TRBJ2-1, with D possibly TRBD2 on 5 matching bases. The CDR3 is 13 amino acids. CDR1 and CDR2 from the germline V gene are MDHEN and SYDVKM. The CDR3 coding sequence is TGTGCCTGCAGTTTTTCCGGGGTCAATGAGCAGTTCTTC. Translated: CACSFSGVNEQFF. Full variable domain (outside the CDR3, taken from reference TRBV28 and TRBJ2-1): DVKVTQSSRYLVKRTGEKVFLECVQDMDHENMFWYRQDPGLGLRLIYFSYDVKMKEKGDIPEGYSVSREKKERFSLILESASTNQTSMYLCACSFSGVNEQFFGPGTRLTVL.

This clonotype was found many times. The chain carries TRBV7-9 and TRBJ2-7; no reliable D call. Germline assignment: CDR1 SEHNR and CDR2 FQNEAQ (reference sequence). Trimming pared 2 bases from V and 1 base from J, leaving 12 bases between. CDR3 length: 15 residues. CDR3 nucleotides: TGTGCCAGCAGCTTATACCCCGGTTCGTCCTACGAGCAGTACTTC. This codes for CASSLYPGSSYEQYF. Combining the CDR3 with reference TRBV7-9 and TRBJ2-7 gives the whole variable domain DTGVSQNPRHKITKRGQNVTFRCDPISEHNRLYWYRQTLGQGPEFLTYFQNEAQLEKSRLLSDRFSAERPKGSFSTLEIQRTEQGDSAMYLCASSLYPGSSYEQYFGPGTRLTVT.

This clonotype was counted at least ten times. This rearrangement joins TRBV5-1 to TRBJ2-7; 9 bases match TRBD1. CDR3 length equals 18 residues. The V segment lost 0 bases and the J segment 2 bases; nucleotides outside the gene matches: 12. The germline V gene has CDR1 SGHRS and CDR2 YFSETQ. The CDR3 coding sequence is TGCGCCAGCAGCTTGGGACCGGGACAGGGTGCCCTAACCTACGAGCAGTACTTC. Protein: CASSLGPGQGALTYEQYF.

This chain uses TRBV5-4 with TRBJ1-1, with D tentatively TRBD1 (5 bases). The length of the CDR3 is 11 residues. V lost 6 bases and J lost 10, with 13 bases in between. CDR1 is SGHNT and CDR2 is YYREEE in the germline V gene (reference sequence). The CDR3 nucleotides read TGTGCCAGCATCGGGACGAGGGGAGCTTTCTTT. As protein: CASIGTRGAFF.

This clonotype was seen at least ten times. The V gene is TRBV7-6, the J gene TRBJ1-2; possibly TRBD1 for D (6 bases). The CDR3 has 17 residues. V lost 4 bases and J 6 bases, leaving 24 bases between the germline ends. In germline, CDR1 is SGHVS, CDR2 FNYEAQ. The CDR3 coding sequence is TGTGCCAGCAGCTCGAGTCTGGGGGGCGGTGGAGTCCATGGCTACACCTTC. As protein: CASSSSLGGGGVHGYTF.

This clonotype was counted ten times or more. The chain recombines TRBV7-9 with TRBJ2-7; no reliable D call. The CDR3 spans 14 residues. Germline-derived CDR1 and CDR2 are SEHNR and FQNEAQ (reference sequence). Trimming removed 8 bases from V and 0 bases from J, with 14 bases in between. CDR3 loop: CASSEDDISYEQYF. The CDR3 coding sequence is TGTGCCAGCTCCGAAGACGACATCTCCTACGAGCAGTACTTC.

This clonotype has a count of ten or more. The rearrangement uses TRBV7-6 and TRBJ2-3; tentative D call: TRBD2 (6 bases). Germline loops: CDR1 SGHVS, CDR2 FNYEAQ. Trimming pared 0 bases from V and 3 bases from J, leaving 10 bases between. CDR3 length: 15 residues. The CDR3 here is CASSLAAEGTDTQYF. CDR3 DNA sequence: TGTGCCAGCAGCTTAGCGGCGGAGGGGACAGATACGCAGTATTTT.

V gene TRBV4-1 combines with J gene TRBJ2-1; TRBD2 aligns across 10 bases. The length of the CDR3 is 18 residues. V gave up 1 base and J gave up 5 bases; unmatched junction bases: 11. The germline gives CDR1 MGHRA, CDR2 YSYEKL. DNA for the CDR3: TGCGCCAGCAGCCAAGTACTCTCCTGGACTAGCGGACACAATGAGCAGTTCTTC. Its translation: CASSQVLSWTSGHNEQFF.

The rearrangement joins TRBV30 to TRBJ1-2; D is unresolved. Germline lookup yields CDR1 GTSNPN and CDR2 SVGIG (reference sequence). V lost 2 bases to trimming and J lost 0 bases, with 7 bases between them. The CDR3 spans 13 residues. In nucleotides, the CDR3 is TGTGCCTGGAGTCGGGGTACTAACTATGGCTACACCTTC. It encodes CAWSRGTNYGYTF.

This clonotype appeared many times. This sequence joins TRBV28 and TRBJ2-1; maybe TRBD2 (6 bases). This CDR3 contains 16 residues. Trimming removed 5 bases at V and 6 bases at J, with 20 bases between. Germline lookup yields CDR1 MDHEN and CDR2 SYDVKM. The CDR3: CASSPGVQRMVNEQFF. As DNA, the CDR3 is TGTGCCAGCAGTCCGGGGGTACAGAGGATGGTCAATGAGCAGTTCTTC.

J is TRBJ2-1 and V is TRBV7-9; D not certain. Looked up from germline, CDR1 is SEHNR and CDR2 is FQNEAQ (reference sequence). V was shortened by 4 bases and J by 1 base, with 8 bases between the two germline ends. The CDR3 is 14 residues long. The DNA of the CDR3 is TGTGCCAGCAGCTCCCGGGTTTCCTACAATGAGCAGTTCTTC. It encodes CASSSRVSYNEQFF.

The V and J genes are TRBV2 and TRBJ2-7; 7 nucleotides match TRBD1. The CDR3 is 13 residues long. Germline values: CDR1 SNHLY, CDR2 FYNNEI. Trimming cost V 6 bases and J 4 bases; bases outside gene matches: 6. The CDR3 bases are TGTGCCAGCAGGATTAGACAGGGTTACGAGCAGTACTTC. This sequence encodes CASRIRQGYEQYF.

On this clonotype itself: The junction departs from germline at one end; a sequencing error may be responsible. The chain uses TRBV6-1 and TRBJ2-2; possibly TRBD2 for D (5 bases). Germline CDR1 reads MNHNS; CDR2 reads SASEGT. This CDR3 region has 18 residues. The CDR3 DNA sequence: TGTGCCAGCGGTGATTCTTGGAGGCGAACCCTTCACACCGGGGAGCTGTTTTTT. Protein: CASGDSWRRTLHTGELFF.

This clonotype was seen ten or more times. V is TRBV4-1 and J is TRBJ2-1; D is uncertain. There are 14 residues in the CDR3. V was cut by 0 bases and J by 8 bases, with 11 bases left in between. CDR1 MGHRA and CDR2 YSYEKL come from the germline V gene. Here the CDR3 reads CASSQERHDDEQFF. The CDR3 coding sequence is TGCGCCAGCAGCCAAGAGAGACACGATGATGAGCAGTTCTTC.

Regarding this clonotype: This clone may be a read error of a much larger clone one base away. V gene TRBV13 combines with J gene TRBJ2-5; the match to TRBD1 covers 7 bases. The CDR3 extends over 15 amino acids. CDR1 PRHDT and CDR2 FYEKMQ come from the germline V gene (reference sequence). CDR3 DNA sequence: TGTGCCGGCAGCTTAGAGGGGGCCTTAGTTGAGACCCAGTACTTC. This translates into CAGSLEGALVETQYF.

In regard to this clonotype: One junction end does not reproduce the germline sequence, and a read error may be involved. The chain links TRBV5-3 to TRBJ2-4; TRBD1 agrees at 7 bases. TRBV5-3 counts as an open reading frame of uncertain function. The CDR3 contains 11 residues. DNA of the CDR3: TGTGCCAGCAGCTCGGGACAGACCGAGTACTTC. Amino acids: CASSSGQTEYF.

V usage is TRBV29-1 and J usage is TRBJ1-2; 8 bases line up with TRBD1. Trimming removed 3 bases from V and 7 bases from J; junction bases left unmatched: 13. This CDR3 has 15 residues. The V gene's germline CDR1 is SQVTM and CDR2 ANQGSEA. Here the CDR3 reads CSVEKSGQGTGGYTF. The CDR3 DNA reads as TGCAGCGTTGAGAAGTCAGGACAGGGAACGGGTGGCTACACCTTC.

This clonotype was recorded a few times. J is TRBJ2-1 and V is TRBV6-2 or TRBV6-3, with TRBD2 matching 8 bases. The CDR3 has 19 amino acids. V was pared by 2 bases and J by 0 bases, with 12 bases of the junction left unmatched. CDR1 is MNHEY, CDR2 SVGEGT, per germline. The CDR3 region is CASSYPFLSGTVSYNEQFF. The CDR3 nucleotides read TGTGCCAGCAGTTACCCCTTTCTTAGCGGGACCGTCTCCTACAATGAGCAGTTCTTC.

This clonotype occurred many times. The chain joins TRBV7-9 to TRBJ2-2; tentative D call: TRBD1 (6 bases). Germline CDR1 reads SEHNR; CDR2 reads FQNEAQ (reference sequence). CDR3 length: 14 amino acids. V lost 5 bases and J 1 base, leaving 8 bases between the germline ends. The CDR3 DNA sequence: TGTGCCAGCAGCCGGACAGAGAACACCGGGGAGCTGTTTTTT. Its translation is CASSRTENTGELFF.

The rearrangement links TRBV6-2 or TRBV6-3 to TRBJ2-7, with 9 bases fitting TRBD2. The CDR3 extends over 13 amino acids. J lost 3 bases, V lost 7 bases, and 4 bases had no gene match. CDR1 and CDR2 from the germline V gene are MNHEY and SVGEGT. The DNA of the CDR3 is TGTGCCAGCATTGAGACTAGCGGCTACGAGCAGTACTTC. Translating it yields CASIETSGYEQYF.

A remark on this clonotype: A much larger clone differs from this one at a single base, so this may be a read error. This rearrangement joins TRBV6-5 to TRBJ1-1, with unresolved D. Looked up from germline, CDR1 is MNHEY and CDR2 is SVGAGI. The CDR3 length is 14 residues. Between the trimmed V and J ends, which lost 2 bases and 4 bases, there was a span of 11 bases. This chain's CDR3 is CASSYTREVTEAFF. In DNA form, the CDR3 reads TGTGCCAGCAGTTACACAAGGGAGGTCACTGAAGCTTTCTTT.